This entry describes one TCR beta chain. Its antigen remains unknown. As every portion of the isolated RNA was reverse transcribed, the sequencing read expressed TCRB transcripts. Repertoires were generated with immunoSEQ multiplex PCR, while TCRdb's copy carries only in-frame clones and drops some. The sample contains around 97,000 clones, 25% to 35% of which appear only once. The V and J ends lost 5 bases and 6 bases respectively, with 7 bases between them. Germline V gene sequence: CDR1 SEHNR, CDR2 FQNEAQ (reference sequence). The CDR3 contains 12 residues. The sample is drawn from a study of beta chain features in type 1 diabetes. It was via CD45RO/CCR7/CD25/CD127/CD95/CD27 that CD4+ naive, central memory, regulatory and stem cell-like memory cells were sorted. Overall study findings and caveats: Patients with Type 1 diabetes showed moderately but significantly shorter TCRB CDR3s in all four CD4+ subsets.

Sequenced material: central memory CD4+ T cells from blood. The sequence was collected from a woman younger than 35 with type 1 diabetes. The rearrangement uses TRBV7-9 and TRBJ2-2; possibly TRBD2 for D (5 bases). This CDR3 reads CASSPGAGELFF. CDR3 sequence (DNA): TGTGCCAGCAGCCCCGGGGCCGGGGAGCTGTTTTTT. The full variable domain, completed using reference TRBV7-9 and TRBJ2-2, is DTGVSQNPRHKITKRGQNVTFRCDPISEHNRLYWYRQTLGQGPEFLTYFQNEAQLEKSRLLSDRFSAERPKGSFSTLEIQRTEQGDSAMYLCASSPGAGELFFGEGSRLTVL.